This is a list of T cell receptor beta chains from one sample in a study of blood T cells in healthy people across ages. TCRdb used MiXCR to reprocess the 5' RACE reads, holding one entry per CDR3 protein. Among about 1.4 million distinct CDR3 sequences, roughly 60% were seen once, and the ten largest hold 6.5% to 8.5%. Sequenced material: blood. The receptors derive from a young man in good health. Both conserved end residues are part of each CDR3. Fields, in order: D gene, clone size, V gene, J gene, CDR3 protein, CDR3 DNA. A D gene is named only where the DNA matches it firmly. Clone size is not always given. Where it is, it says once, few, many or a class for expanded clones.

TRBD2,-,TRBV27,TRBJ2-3,CASSFTSGRAVDTQYF,TGTGCCAGCAGTTTTACTAGCGGGAGGGCCGTGGATACGCAGTATTTT
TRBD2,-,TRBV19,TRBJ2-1,CASSPDAPGLARDEQFF,TGTGCCAGTAGTCCGGACGCCCCGGGACTAGCGCGCGATGAGCAGTTCTTC
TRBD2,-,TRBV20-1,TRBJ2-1,CSAPTSGYGVGFYNEQFF,TGCAGTGCTCCGACTAGCGGATACGGGGTGGGGTTCTACAATGAGCAGTTCTTC
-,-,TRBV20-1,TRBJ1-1,CSASVGLNTEAFF,TGCAGTGCTAGTGTGGGGTTGAACACTGAAGCTTTCTTT
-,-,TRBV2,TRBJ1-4,CASSVQGTNEKLFF,TGTGCCAGCAGTGTCCAGGGGACTAATGAAAAACTGTTTTTT
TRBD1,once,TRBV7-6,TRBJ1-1,CASSPRDRAHTEAFF,TGTGCCAGCAGCCCCCGGGACAGGGCACACACTGAAGCTTTCTTT
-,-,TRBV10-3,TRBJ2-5,CAISAHRLVEETQYF,TGTGCCATCAGCGCCCATAGACTAGTCGAAGAGACCCAGTACTTC
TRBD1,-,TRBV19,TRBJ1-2,CASTGQGIDGYTF,TGTGCCAGTACGGGACAGGGGATCGATGGCTACACCTTC
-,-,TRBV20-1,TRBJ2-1,CSARTVYNEQFF,TGCAGTGCTAGGACAGTTTACAATGAGCAGTTCTTC
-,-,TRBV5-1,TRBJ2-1,CASSSSGSGSYNEQFF,TGCGCCAGCAGCTCGTCGGGGTCCGGCTCCTACAATGAGCAGTTCTTC
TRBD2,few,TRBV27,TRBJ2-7,CASSGLAETEQYF,TGTGCCAGCAGTGGACTAGCTGAGACCGAGCAGTACTTC
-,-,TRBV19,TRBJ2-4,CASSNDRVNIQYF,TGTGCCAGTAGTAACGACCGGGTAAACATTCAGTACTTC
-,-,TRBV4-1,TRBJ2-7,CASTLGTPMGEQYF,TGCGCCAGCACCCTCGGGACTCCCATGGGAGAGCAGTACTTC
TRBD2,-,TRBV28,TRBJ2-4,CASSSAGTSGYNEQYF,TGTGCCAGCAGTTCTGCCGGGACTAGCGGCTACAATGAGCAGTACTTC
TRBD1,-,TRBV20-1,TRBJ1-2,CSAPRQGLGYTF,TGCAGTGCTCCTCGACAGGGCCTGGGCTACACCTTC
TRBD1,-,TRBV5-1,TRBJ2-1,CASSFPRDRAMGDEQFF,TGCGCCAGCAGCTTCCCACGGGACAGGGCCATGGGTGATGAGCAGTTCTTC